The 8 T cell receptor beta chains given below trace back to one sample, sequenced in a study of blood T cell repertoires in COVID-19. The method was immunoSEQ multiplex PCR; TCRdb's version includes in-frame clones alone and lacks a portion of them. The data show 200,000 to 250,000 clones, 80% to 90% seen once. Sequencing was performed on peripheral blood. These receptor sequences come from a man between 45 and 60 years old with active or convalescent COVID-19.

The chain links TRBV5-4 to TRBJ1-4; 9 bases agree with TRBD1. V trimming: 2 bases; J trimming: 4 bases; junction bases outside the gene matches: 3. This CDR3 region has 15 residues. Germline CDR1 SGHNT, CDR2 YYREEE (reference sequence). CDR3 amino acids: CASSFGTGINEKLFF. The CDR3 region has the DNA TGTGCCAGCAGCTTTGGGACAGGGATTAATGAAAAACTGTTTTTT.

The V and J genes are TRBV29-1 and TRBJ2-1; a possible D gene is TRBD2 (5 bases). Germline CDR1 reads SQVTM; CDR2 reads ANQGSEA. V was clipped by 6 bases and J by 5 bases, with 17 bases between them. The CDR3 contains 14 residues. CDR3: CSVVRRRRHNEQFF. CDR3 DNA sequence: TGCAGCGTCGTGCGGAGGCGGCGGCACAATGAGCAGTTCTTC.

The chain uses TRBV7-9 and TRBJ2-5; TRBD2 is a possible D gene (7 bases). Trimming pared 3 bases from V and 4 bases from J, leaving 15 bases between. Germline V gene sequence: CDR1 SEHNR, CDR2 FQNEAQ (reference sequence). The CDR3 has 15 amino acids. In DNA, the CDR3 is TGTGCCAGCAGCTTCGCCGCAGGGGAGGGAGAGACCCAGTACTTC. Translated, it gives CASSFAAGEGETQYF.

The chain has TRBV4-3 and TRBJ2-5; D is perhaps TRBD1 (5 bases). Trimming removed 1 base at V and 4 bases at J, with 16 bases between. There are 16 residues in the CDR3. From germline, CDR1 is LGHNA and CDR2 YSLEER. As DNA, the CDR3 is TGCGCCAGCAGCCAAGGTCCGGCACAGGTAGGAGAGACCCAGTACTTC. Residues: CASSQGPAQVGETQYF.

The chain joins TRBV3-1 (or the pseudogene TRBV3-2) to TRBJ2-7; tentatively, D is TRBD2 (6 bases). Germline loops: CDR1 LGHDT, CDR2 YNNKEL (reference sequence). This CDR3 region has 14 residues. The V end was cut by 2 bases, the J end by 7 bases, with 15 bases between. The CDR3 DNA reads TGTGCCAGCAGCCAAAGGGAGGCTCGAGGGGAGCAGTACTTC. It specifies CASSQREARGEQYF.

V is TRBV6-6 and J is TRBJ1-4; 7 nucleotides align to TRBD1. The germline CDR1 and CDR2 sequences are MNHNY and SVGAGI (reference sequence). This CDR3 region has 13 residues. The V segment lost 6 bases and the J segment 6 bases; nucleotides outside the gene matches: 4. DNA of the CDR3: TGTGCCAGCAGAGGAGACAGGGATGAAAAACTGTTTTTT. Translating gives CASRGDRDEKLFF.

The V and J genes are TRBV15 and TRBJ2-2, with a weak D call TRBD1 (5 bases). Germline CDR1 is LNHNV and CDR2 is YYDKDF (reference sequence). V was cut by 0 bases and J by 4 bases, with 9 bases left in between. The CDR3 has 15 amino acids. CDR3 loop: CATSRDRVGTGELFF. The DNA for the CDR3 is TGTGCCACCAGCAGAGACAGGGTGGGCACCGGGGAGCTGTTTTTT.

The genes are TRBV28 and TRBJ1-1; 7 bases agree with TRBD1. The CDR3 runs 14 residues. From germline, CDR1 is MDHEN and CDR2 SYDVKM. V was pared by 5 bases and J by 3 bases, with 6 bases of the junction left unmatched. CDR3 nucleotides: TGTGCCAGCAGTCCCCGGGACAGCTACACTGAAGCTTTCTTT. Protein: CASSPRDSYTEAFF.